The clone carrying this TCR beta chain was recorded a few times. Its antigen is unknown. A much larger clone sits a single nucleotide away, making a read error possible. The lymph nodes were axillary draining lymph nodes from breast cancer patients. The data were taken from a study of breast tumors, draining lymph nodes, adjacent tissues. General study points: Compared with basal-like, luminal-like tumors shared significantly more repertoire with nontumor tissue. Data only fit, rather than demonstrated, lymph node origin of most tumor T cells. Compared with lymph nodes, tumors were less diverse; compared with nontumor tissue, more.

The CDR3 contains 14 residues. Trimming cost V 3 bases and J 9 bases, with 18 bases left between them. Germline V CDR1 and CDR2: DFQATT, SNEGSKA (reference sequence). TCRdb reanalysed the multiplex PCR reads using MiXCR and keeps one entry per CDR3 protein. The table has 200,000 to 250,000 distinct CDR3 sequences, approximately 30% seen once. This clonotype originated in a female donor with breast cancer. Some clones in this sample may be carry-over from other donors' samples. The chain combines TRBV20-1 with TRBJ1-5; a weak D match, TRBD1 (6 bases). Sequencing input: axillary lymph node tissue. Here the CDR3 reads CSASRDPQGPPQHF. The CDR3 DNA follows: TGCAGTGCTAGTAGGGACCCTCAGGGGCCGCCCCAGCATTTT.